One and the same sample provided the 5 T cell receptor beta chains below, sequenced in a study of OX40 agonist ivuxolimab in advanced cancers. The data were produced by immunoSEQ multiplex PCR, yet TCRdb's version contains in-frame clones alone and is incomplete. The data contain about 73,000 clones, around 90% of them singletons. The sample consisted of CD4+ or CD8+ T cells sorted from blood, taken in a trial of the OX40 agonist ivuxolimab. These receptors came from an adult with an advanced solid tumor such as melanoma, head and neck, liver or kidney cancer.

V usage is TRBV11-3 and J usage is TRBJ2-7; D call uncertain. Between the trimmed V and J ends, which lost 2 bases and 5 bases, there was a span of 7 bases. Germline V gene sequence: CDR1 SGHNT, CDR2 YENEEA. The CDR3 has 12 residues. DNA for the CDR3: TGTGCCAGCAGCTTAAACGCTGACGAGCAGTACTTC. Its translation: CASSLNADEQYF.

This chain connects TRBV9 to TRBJ2-1; no firm D call. Germline V lookup: CDR1 SGDLS, CDR2 YYNGEE. This CDR3 comprises 15 residues. Trimming took off 4 bases at V and 7 bases at J, with 18 bases between the two ends. The CDR3 DNA follows: TGTGCCAGCAGCCCTGGTCCCGCCGATCAAAATGAGCAGTTCTTC. This gives the protein CASSPGPADQNEQFF.

The V and J genes are TRBV19 and TRBJ2-3, with 7 nucleotides matching TRBD1. Germline CDR1 and CDR2: LNHDA and SQIVND (reference sequence). The CDR3 is 15 residues long. Trimming took 10 bases from V and 0 from J; bases not matched to a gene: 10. The CDR3: CATKNRGGSTDTQYF. In DNA, the CDR3 is TGTGCCACCAAAAACAGGGGTGGAAGCACAGATACGCAGTATTTT.

This chain connects TRBV5-6 to TRBJ1-4; D is ambiguous. Deletions cut 3 bases from V and 0 bases from J, with 12 bases between. CDR3 length equals 16 residues. Germline assignment: CDR1 SGHDT and CDR2 YYEEEE. CDR3 nucleotides: TGTGCCAGCAGCTCGAGTTGGGGAGCAACTAATGAAAAACTGTTTTTT. Translated: CASSSSWGATNEKLFF. The entire variable domain, with the rest obtained from reference TRBV5-6 and TRBJ1-4, is as follows: DAGVTQSPTHLIKTRGQQVTLRCSPKSGHDTVSWYQQALGQGPQFIFQYYEEEERQRGNFPDRFSGHQFPNYSSELNVNALLLGDSALYLCASSSSWGATNEKLFFGSGTQLSVL.

The CDR3 DNA sequence: TGTGCCAGCAGTGGCGGGGTTAGCTCCTACAATGAGCAGTTCTTC. Translation: CASSGGVSSYNEQFF. The chain links TRBV25-1 to TRBJ2-1; a weak D match, TRBD2 (6 bases). Trimming cost V 4 bases and J 0 bases, with 10 bases left between them. CDR3 length: 15 amino acids. Germline values: CDR1 MGHDK, CDR2 SYGVNS.